Below are 7 T cell receptor beta chains sequenced from a single sample in a study of Graves' ophthalmopathy and Graves' hyperthyroidism. CDR3 regions of TCR beta were amplified from RNA transcripts. First-round RT-PCR employed HTBI primers, with a second-round multiplex PCR after it. One entry per CDR3 protein results from TCRdb running MiXCR on the multiplex PCR reads. Counted here are hundreds of thousands of distinct CDR3 sequences, about a fifth occurring once; the ten biggest clones make up more than 5.5%. The material sequenced was peripheral blood. These receptors were obtained from a woman aged 18-30 years with stable Graves' hyperthyroidism. Some clones in this sample may be carry-over from other donors' samples.

This clonotype was observed a few times. The chain uses TRBV14 and TRBJ1-6; D not certain. V lost 2 bases, J lost 10 bases, and 9 bases lay in between. This CDR3 spans 13 amino acids. Germline CDR1 reads SGHDN; CDR2 reads FVKESK. The CDR3 reads CASSQQTFSPLHF. CDR3 sequence (DNA): TGTGCCAGCAGCCAACAAACCTTCTCACCCCTCCACTTT.

This clonotype was counted at least ten times. The gene calls are TRBV6-5 and TRBJ2-7, with D unresolved. The CDR3 spans 11 residues. Germline V gene data show CDR1 as MNHEY and CDR2 as SVGAGI. The ends were cut back, 7 bases at V and 5 bases at J, with 9 bases in the middle. The CDR3 is CASTRGDEQYF. DNA of the CDR3: TGTGCCAGCACCCGAGGCGACGAGCAGTACTTC.

The chain has TRBV20-1 and TRBJ1-1; D is ambiguous. V was pared by 0 bases and J by 3 bases, with 11 bases between. The CDR3 runs to 14 residues. Germline V gives CDR1 DFQATT, CDR2 SNEGSKA (reference sequence). The CDR3 DNA reads as TGCAGTGCTAGAGATAGGAGGCTTGACACTGAAGCTTTCTTT. It specifies CSARDRRLDTEAFF.

The chain couples TRBV7-9 to TRBJ1-6, with 9 bases matching TRBD1. The CDR3 spans 16 residues. Germline loops: CDR1 SEHNR, CDR2 FQNEAQ (reference sequence). V lost 5 bases, J lost 7 bases, and 9 bases stayed unmatched. CDR3 amino acids: CASSMQSGTGNSPLHF. The CDR3 DNA reads as TGTGCCAGCAGCATGCAATCCGGGACAGGGAATTCACCCCTCCACTTT.

This clonotype was counted at least ten times. V usage is TRBV27 and J usage is TRBJ1-6, with TRBD1 matching over 9 bases. CDR1 MNHEY and CDR2 SMNVEV come from the germline V gene (reference sequence). Trimming at V came to 0 bases and at J to 8 bases, leaving 8 bases not matched to a gene. This CDR3 spans 17 amino acids. The CDR3 DNA reads as TGTGCCAGCAGTTTATCGGTCGGGACAGGGACCCATTCACCCCTCCACTTT. Residues: CASSLSVGTGTHSPLHF.

The chain has TRBV6-1 and TRBJ1-5, with D possibly being TRBD1 (5 bases). The germline V gene has CDR1 MNHNS and CDR2 SASEGT. CDR3 size: 13 residues. Trimming removed 6 bases from V and 5 bases from J, with 11 bases in between. CDR3 region: CASRRAGYQPQHF. For the CDR3, the DNA is TGTGCCAGCAGAAGGGCAGGGTATCAGCCCCAGCATTTT.

This clonotype was seen a handful of times. The V gene is TRBV5-1, the J gene TRBJ1-1, with 8 bases lining up with TRBD1. V shed 0 bases, J shed 3 bases, and the junction held 13 bases outside the gene matches. Per the germline V gene, CDR1 is SGHRS and CDR2 is YFSETQ. The CDR3 contains 18 residues. This CDR3 reads CASSLDPPLTGVDTEAFF. CDR3 DNA sequence: TGCGCCAGCAGCTTGGACCCCCCCCTGACAGGGGTCGACACTGAAGCTTTCTTT.